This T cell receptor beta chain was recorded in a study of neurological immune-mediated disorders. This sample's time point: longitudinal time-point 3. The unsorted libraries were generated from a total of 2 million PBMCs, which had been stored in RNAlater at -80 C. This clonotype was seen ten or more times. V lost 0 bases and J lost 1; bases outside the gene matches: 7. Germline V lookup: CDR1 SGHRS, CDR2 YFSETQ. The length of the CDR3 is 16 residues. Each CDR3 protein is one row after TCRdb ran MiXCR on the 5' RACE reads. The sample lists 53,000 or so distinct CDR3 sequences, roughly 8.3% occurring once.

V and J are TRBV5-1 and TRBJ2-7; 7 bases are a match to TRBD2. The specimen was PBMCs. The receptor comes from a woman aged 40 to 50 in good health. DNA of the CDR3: TGCGCCAGCAGCTTGGAGGCGGGAGTGCGATCCTACGAGCAGTACTTC. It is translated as CASSLEAGVRSYEQYF.